The 9 T cell receptor beta chains below were found in one sample sequenced in a study of blood T cell repertoires in COVID-19. The method was immunoSEQ multiplex PCR; TCRdb's version includes in-frame clones alone and lacks a portion of them. This table holds over 120,000 clones, around 80% found once. The sample consisted of peripheral blood. These receptors were collected from a man aged 55 to 69 with active or convalescent COVID-19.

V gene TRBV6-2 or TRBV6-3 combines with J gene TRBJ2-1, with D perhaps matching TRBD2 (5 bases). Germline V lookup: CDR1 MNHEY, CDR2 SVGEGT. The germline V and J ends were trimmed by 2 bases and 12 bases, with 14 bases remaining between them. The CDR3 extends over 13 amino acids. CDR3 sequence reads: CASSYGGLLWQFF. In nucleotides, the CDR3 is TGTGCCAGCAGTTACGGAGGCCTCCTTTGGCAGTTCTTC.

The rearrangement links TRBV20-1 to TRBJ2-1, with 7 nucleotides matching TRBD1. The germline V gene has CDR1 DFQATT and CDR2 SNEGSKA (reference sequence). The CDR3 is 11 residues long. Trimming at V came to 6 bases and at J to 9 bases, leaving 5 bases not matched to a gene. CDR3 DNA sequence: TGCAGTGCGAACAGGGGTAGTGAGCAGTTCTTC. Its protein is CSANRGSEQFF.

The chain links TRBV2 to TRBJ2-2, with TRBD1 identical over 7 bases. Germline assignment: CDR1 SNHLY and CDR2 FYNNEI. V trimming: 7 bases; J trimming: 1 base; junction bases outside the gene matches: 9. The CDR3 extends over 16 amino acids. In DNA, the CDR3 is TGTGCCAGCATTATCACAGGGGATAGGAACACCGGGGAGCTGTTTTTT. This sequence encodes CASIITGDRNTGELFF.

The chain couples TRBV11-3 to TRBJ2-3, with D perhaps matching TRBD1 (6 bases). V gave up 2 bases and J gave up 2 bases, with 14 bases separating them. Germline V gene lookup returns CDR1 SGHNT and CDR2 YENEEA. This CDR3 has 16 amino acids. CDR3 residues: CASSLRVTGLTDTQYF. The CDR3 nucleotides read TGTGCCAGCAGCTTAAGAGTAACAGGGCTCACAGATACGCAGTATTTT.

CDR3 protein: CAWTRGTDTQYF. CDR3 DNA sequence: TGTGCCTGGACTCGTGGCACAGATACGCAGTATTTT. V gene TRBV30 combines with J gene TRBJ2-3; D is undetermined. Germline CDR1 reads GTSNPN; CDR2 reads SVGIG (reference sequence). V lost 4 bases, J lost 1 base, and 6 bases lay in between. The CDR3 extends over 12 amino acids.

The V call is TRBV14, the J call TRBJ2-1; 7 bases match TRBD2. The CDR3 sequence is 17 residues long. CDR1 is SGHDN, CDR2 FVKESK, per germline. V gave up 1 base and J gave up 2 bases; unmatched junction bases: 8. This chain's CDR3 is CASSQGRGRNTYNEQFF. The CDR3 nucleotides are TGTGCCAGCAGCCAAGGACGCGGGAGAAACACCTACAATGAGCAGTTCTTC.

V gene TRBV18 combines with J gene TRBJ2-3, with a possible D match to TRBD2 (6 bases). Trimming pared 5 bases from V and 0 bases from J, leaving 12 bases between. Germline values: CDR1 KGHSH, CDR2 LQKENI. The CDR3 spans 15 residues. The CDR3 loop is CASSVGGGSTDTQYF. CDR3 sequence (DNA): TGTGCCAGCTCAGTCGGTGGAGGGAGCACAGATACGCAGTATTTT.

V usage is TRBV11-3 and J usage is TRBJ2-3, with TRBD2 as a possible D gene (7 bases). CDR1 and CDR2 from the germline V gene are SGHNT and YENEEA. Trimming took 5 bases from V and 5 from J, leaving 23 bases between them. CDR3 length: 17 amino acids. CDR3 DNA: TGTGCCAGCAGCCCGGGCACCTCGGGGGGCGGGGTAGATACGCAGTATTTT. It translates to CASSPGTSGGGVDTQYF.

The chain carries TRBV20-1 and TRBJ2-1; 8 positions match TRBD2. The CDR3 totals 14 residues. The V segment lost 3 bases and the J segment 7 bases; nucleotides outside the gene matches: 8. Germline values: CDR1 DFQATT, CDR2 SNEGSKA (reference sequence). The CDR3: CSASSGGPKNEQFF. CDR3 coding DNA: TGCAGTGCTAGTTCGGGAGGGCCGAAGAATGAGCAGTTCTTC.